This is a list of T cell receptor beta chains from one sample in a study of chemoradiotherapy in HPV16-positive cancers. TCRdb's copy holds only in-frame clones and misses some; the assay was immunoSEQ multiplex PCR. The data show about 700 clones, about 85% seen once. The material was tumor tissue, obtained from a patient who underwent chemoradiotherapy. The source of these receptors is a human donor with HPV-associated anogenital cancer. The CDR3 runs from the conserved cysteine through the conserved F or W. D genes are given only for firm matches. Some rows mark clone size as missing; the rest say once, few, many or name a class of expanded clone.

CDR3 DNA,CDR3 protein,clone size,D gene,CDR3 length,V gene,J gene
TGTGCCAGAAGCGCTGACAGGGGTACAGGGCGAGGTCAGCCCCAGCATTTT,CARSADRGTGRGQPQHF,-,TRBD1,17,TRBV5-3,TRBJ1-5
TGCGCCAGCAGCTCTACCATAGCGGGACATAGCACAGATACGCAGTATTTT,CASSSTIAGHSTDTQYF,-,TRBD2,17,TRBV5-1,TRBJ2-3
TGCGCCAGCAGCTTGGGCGGGATGGGCCTACAAGTTGAGCAGTTCTTC,CASSLGGMGLQVEQFF,hyperexpanded,-,16,TRBV5-1,TRBJ2-1
TGTGCCAGCAGCTTATGGGGAAACCCTGGGGCCAACGTCCTGACTTTC,CASSLWGNPGANVLTF,-,-,16,TRBV7-9,TRBJ2-6
TGTGCCAGCAGGTTCTGGGACCAAGGTTCACCCCTCCACTTT,CASRFWDQGSPLHF,-,-,14,TRBV5-5,TRBJ1-6
TGTGCCAGTAACCCAACGCTAGCGGCCAATGAGCAGTTCTTC,CASNPTLAANEQFF,-,TRBD2,14,TRBV19,TRBJ2-1
TGCGCCAGCAGCCCGTCGGGGAGCTCGGATACGCAGTATTTT,CASSPSGSSDTQYF,few,-,14,TRBV4-1,TRBJ2-3
TGTGCCCTCAACCAGGGGATCTCCTACGAGCAGTACTTC,CALNQGISYEQYF,-,-,13,TRBV6-5,TRBJ2-7
TGTGCCAGCAGCTCCTCGTCGGGGCGGATGAGGGAGCTGTTTTTT,CASSSSSGRMRELFF,-,-,15,TRBV9,TRBJ2-2
TGTGCCAGCAGTTTATCCCGCGGGGGGCTGAATGGCTACACCTTC,CASSLSRGGLNGYTF,few,-,15,TRBV27,TRBJ1-2
TGTGCCACCAGCAGAGATGGGGGACAGGGTGGTTGGAACACCATATATTTT,CATSRDGGQGGWNTIYF,-,TRBD1,17,TRBV15,TRBJ1-3
TGTGCCAGCAGCCCCCGTGGGAGCGGGAGTGGCACAGATACGCAGTATTTT,CASSPRGSGSGTDTQYF,few,TRBD2,17,TRBV7-9,TRBJ2-3
TGCGCCAGCAGCCAAGATACGTTCAGGGGGATTAACACCGGGGAGCTGTTTTTT,CASSQDTFRGINTGELFF,once,TRBD1,18,TRBV4-1,TRBJ2-2
TGTGCCAGCAGAAACCGGACAGGGAACTATGGCTACACCTTC,CASRNRTGNYGYTF,-,TRBD1,14,TRBV6-4,TRBJ1-2
TGTGCCAGCGACACAGGGGGCGGGAGTCAGCCCCAGCATTTT,CASDTGGGSQPQHF,-,TRBD1,14,TRBV6-1,TRBJ1-5
TGTGCCTGGCGATTTGTGCGTTATAAAAGTCGGGCCAACGTCCTGACTTTC,CAWRFVRYKSRANVLTF,once,-,17,TRBV30,TRBJ2-6
TGTGCCAGCAGCTACCAGGGGTACGAGCAGTACTTC,CASSYQGYEQYF,few,-,12,TRBV5-4,TRBJ2-7
TGCAGCGTTGAAGATGTGGTAACAGGGGGCAACACAGATACGCAGTATTTT,CSVEDVVTGGNTDTQYF,once,TRBD1,17,TRBV29-1,TRBJ2-3
TGCGCCAGCAGTCAACCTCCCCTAATCCGTCGACAGGGTGGAAATTGTGCTAATCAGCCCCAGCATTTT,CASSQPPLIRRQGGNCANQPQHF,-,TRBD1,23,TRBV23-1,TRBJ1-5
TGTGCCAGCAGTTTGGGGGGGGACAGGGGTACCTATGGCTACACCTTC,CASSLGGDRGTYGYTF,-,TRBD1,16,TRBV28,TRBJ1-2
TGTGCCAGCAGCTTAGCCAAGGACAGGTACTACGAGCAGTACTTC,CASSLAKDRYYEQYF,-,TRBD1,15,TRBV7-6,TRBJ2-7
TGTGCCAGCAGCTTGGACATCCGACGCACAGATACGCAGTATTTT,CASSLDIRRTDTQYF,-,-,15,TRBV5-8,TRBJ2-3
TGTGCCAGCAGCTTATCAGGGGCGGTCAATCAGCCCCAGCATTTT,CASSLSGAVNQPQHF,-,-,15,TRBV11-2,TRBJ1-5
TGCGCCAGCAGTCACCGCCCGACTAGCGGGATACCGGGGGAGCAGTACTTC,CASSHRPTSGIPGEQYF,-,TRBD2,17,TRBV23-1,TRBJ2-7
TGCGCCAGCAGCCGCCTCGACAGGGTTTACGAGCAGTACTTC,CASSRLDRVYEQYF,-,TRBD1,14,TRBV4-1,TRBJ2-7
TGTGCCAGCAGTTCGTCGGGCCAACCCTATTGGGAGCAGTACTTC,CASSSSGQPYWEQYF,-,-,15,TRBV28,TRBJ2-7